What follows are 7 T cell receptor beta chains derived from one specimen sequenced in a study of blood T cells in healthy people across ages. Then a second PCR, running roughly 7 to 12 cycles, was carried out with a sample-barcoded 5' primer and a J-beta primer mix. Each CDR3 protein gets one entry after TCRdb re-called the 5' RACE reads with MiXCR. The sample shows about 1,500,000 distinct CDR3 sequences, under 30% of them seen only once. What was sequenced was blood. The receptors come from a woman in her 30s in good health.

This clonotype has more than one count but fewer than ten. The gene calls are TRBV6-4 and TRBJ2-3, with D tentatively TRBD2 (6 bases). The CDR3 has 17 residues. Germline loops: CDR1 MRHNA, CDR2 SNTAGT. The V end lost 5 bases, the J end lost 0 bases, and 18 bases lay between the germline ends. In DNA form, the CDR3 reads TGTGCCAGCAGTCCCCTCGGGGGATTATCTAGCACAGATACGCAGTATTTT. As protein: CASSPLGGLSSTDTQYF.

The DNA of the CDR3 is TGTGCCAGCACCTACCACAATGAGCAGTACTTC. Encoded protein: CASTYHNEQYF. The chain is built from TRBV6-2 or TRBV6-3 and TRBJ2-4; D is ambiguous. V was trimmed by 7 bases and J by 13 bases, leaving 14 bases between them. Germline V gene lookup returns CDR1 MNHEY and CDR2 SVGEGT. The CDR3 totals 11 residues.

As DNA, the CDR3 is TGTGCCAGCAGAGAACTAGCGGGAGGCCCCTACGAGCAGTACTTC. Translating it yields CASRELAGGPYEQYF. This chain links TRBV2 with TRBJ2-7; 12 positions match TRBD2. CDR1 and CDR2 (germline): SNHLY, FYNNEI. The CDR3 contains 15 residues. V trimming: 6 bases; J trimming: 2 bases; junction bases outside the gene matches: 5.

With regard to this clonotype: Sequence at one end of the junction differs from germline and may be a read error. V and J are TRBV5-1 and TRBJ1-2; TRBD1 might be the D (5 bases). This CDR3 comprises 11 residues. CDR1 and CDR2 from the germline V gene are SGHRS and YFSETQ. As DNA, the CDR3 is TGCGCCTGCAGGGTAGATGGGGGCTACACCTTC. It is translated as CACRVDGGYTF. The full variable domain, its missing parts supplied by reference TRBV5-1 and TRBJ1-2, is KAGVTQTPRYLIKTRGQQVTLSCSPISGHRSVSWYQQTPGQGLQFLFEYFSETQRNKGNFPGRFSGRQFSNSRSEMNVSTLELGDSALYLCACRVDGGYTFGSGTRLTVV.

This clonotype was seen only a few times. The chain has TRBV28 and TRBJ2-7, with D hard to call. Per germline, CDR1 MDHEN and CDR2 SYDVKM. The germline V and J ends were trimmed by 7 bases and 2 bases, with 15 bases remaining between them. The CDR3 length is 14 residues. Here the CDR3 reads CASNQADLTYEQYF. Here the CDR3 DNA reads TGTGCCAGCAACCAAGCCGACCTAACCTACGAGCAGTACTTC.

This clonotype occurred many times. One end of the junction fails to match germline, which may point to a read error. The V call is TRBV5-1, the J call TRBJ2-7; TRBD1 aligns across 8 bases. The CDR3 loop spans 14 amino acids. The germline V gene has CDR1 SGHRS and CDR2 YFSETQ. CDR3 nucleotide sequence: TGTGCCAGCAGTCCAGGACAGGGAGGCGACGAGCAGTACTTC. It specifies CASSPGQGGDEQYF.

The V call is TRBV7-2, the J call TRBJ1-2; possibly TRBD1 for D (5 bases). V lost 10 bases, J lost 8 bases, and 17 bases lay in between. The CDR3 covers 12 residues. Germline V lookup: CDR1 SGHTA, CDR2 FQGNSA. CDR3 nucleotides: TGTGCCATGTGCTACGGGGCGGGGGGCTACACCTTC. As protein: CAMCYGAGGYTF.